The next 6 T cell receptor beta chains were all read from a single sample in a study of lymphopenia after photon versus proton radiotherapy. TCRdb keeps only in-frame clones here, not all; method: immunoSEQ multiplex PCR. Of under 25,000 clones listed, around 84% were seen once; the top ten hold around 20%. The material sequenced was peripheral blood, taken from a patient treated with photon-based radiotherapy. Receptor source: a man aged 60 to 75 with pancreatic cancer.

This chain connects TRBV5-4 to TRBJ1-1; D unresolved. The CDR3 runs 13 residues. V was trimmed by 3 bases and J by 8 bases, leaving 14 bases between them. In germline, CDR1 is SGHNT, CDR2 YYREEE (reference sequence). CDR3 sequence (DNA): TGTGCCAGCAGCTCAATCGGTGTGAGAGAAGCTTTCTTT. Residues: CASSSIGVREAFF.

V gene TRBV7-9 combines with J gene TRBJ2-7; D is ambiguous. V lost 5 bases to trimming and J lost 3 bases, with 14 bases between them. The CDR3 has 14 residues. Germline V gene data show CDR1 as SEHNR and CDR2 as FQNEAQ (reference sequence). The CDR3 protein is CASSKDLNGYEQYF. The DNA for the CDR3 is TGTGCCAGCAGCAAGGATCTTAACGGCTACGAGCAGTACTTC.

The rearrangement links TRBV19 to TRBJ1-2; 8 bases map to TRBD1. The V gene's germline CDR1 is LNHDA and CDR2 SQIVND (reference sequence). The V and J ends lost 5 bases and 7 bases, in that order; junction bases with no gene match: 9. The CDR3 contains 14 residues. Written as DNA, the CDR3 is TGTGCCAGTAGTGCGGACAGGGTTCCCCTTGGCTACACCTTC. Protein: CASSADRVPLGYTF.

This rearrangement joins TRBV9 to TRBJ1-1, with a tentative D call TRBD1 (5 bases). Germline CDR1 is SGDLS and CDR2 is YYNGEE. Trimming took off 2 bases at V and 4 bases at J, with 9 bases between the two ends. CDR3 length: 13 amino acids. This chain's CDR3 is CASSVIGATEAFF. The CDR3 coding sequence is TGTGCCAGCAGCGTCATCGGGGCCACTGAAGCTTTCTTT.

The V call is TRBV4-1, the J call TRBJ1-5; no firm D call. Looked up from germline, CDR1 is MGHRA and CDR2 is YSYEKL. The V and J ends lost 0 bases and 6 bases respectively, with 12 bases between them. The CDR3 length is 15 residues. CDR3 coding DNA: TGCGCCAGCAGCCAAGAGTTTAATGGGTTTCAGCCCCAGCATTTT. Amino acid sequence: CASSQEFNGFQPQHF.

V gene TRBV5-1 combines with J gene TRBJ1-4; 7 bases match TRBD1. This CDR3 has 15 residues. Germline V CDR1 and CDR2: SGHRS, YFSETQ. With 4 bases clipped from V and 7 bases from J, the junction kept 10 bases outside the gene matches. CDR3 sequence (DNA): TGCGCCAGCAGCATCGGGACAGCGGTGTTTGAAAAACTGTTTTTT. This codes for CASSIGTAVFEKLFF.